The next 10 T cell receptor beta chains were all read from a single sample in a study of cytomegalovirus exposure and HLA in healthy donors. Use of 60 Vbeta and 13 Jbeta primers characterized the PCR. Here immunoSEQ multiplex PCR was the method, and the copy in TCRdb shows in-frame clones only, minus some. Of 150,000 to 180,000 clones listed, about 84% are singletons. The sequenced material came from PBMCs. Receptors originate from a woman aged 35 to 49 in good health and CMV-seropositive.

This chain joins TRBV5-1 and TRBJ1-1; D is perhaps TRBD1 (5 bases). The ends were cut back, 1 base at V and 1 base at J, with 8 bases in the middle. From germline, CDR1 is SGHRS and CDR2 YFSETQ. This CDR3 region has 14 residues. The DNA for the CDR3 is TGCGCCAGCAGCTTGCGGGGGGGGAACACTGAAGCTTTCTTT. Amino acids: CASSLRGGNTEAFF.

This sequence joins TRBV11-2 and TRBJ2-7; 7 nucleotides match TRBD2. Germline V gene data show CDR1 as SGHAT and CDR2 as FQNNGV. The trim removed 1 base at V and 3 bases at J, leaving 6 bases unmatched. This CDR3 is built from 15 residues. Here the CDR3 reads CASSLVGRSIYEQYF. In DNA form, the CDR3 reads TGTGCCAGCAGCTTAGTCGGGAGGAGTATCTACGAGCAGTACTTC.

The genes are TRBV9 and TRBJ2-3, with D tentatively TRBD1 (5 bases). V dropped 0 bases and J dropped 1 base, with 9 bases sitting between them. CDR3 length equals 15 residues. Per germline, CDR1 SGDLS and CDR2 YYNGEE. The CDR3 reads CASSVGLGGTDTQYF. For the CDR3, the DNA is TGTGCCAGCAGCGTAGGTTTAGGGGGCACAGATACGCAGTATTTT.

The chain couples TRBV28 to TRBJ2-7, with D perhaps TRBD2 (5 bases). From germline, CDR1 is MDHEN and CDR2 SYDVKM. Deletions cut 7 bases from V and 6 bases from J, with 19 bases between. This CDR3 has 14 residues. CDR3 protein: CASISVGRRSEQYF. In DNA, the CDR3 is TGTGCCAGCATCTCGGTAGGACGGAGGAGCGAGCAGTACTTC.

This rearrangement joins TRBV27 to TRBJ2-7, with 12 bases matching TRBD2. Germline values: CDR1 MNHEY, CDR2 SMNVEV (reference sequence). The CDR3 totals 16 residues. The trim removed 6 bases at V and 0 bases at J, leaving 6 bases unmatched. Here the CDR3 reads CASSFWTSGDSYEQYF. DNA for the CDR3: TGTGCCAGCAGCTTCTGGACTAGCGGGGACTCCTACGAGCAGTACTTC.

The genes are TRBV11-3 and TRBJ2-4; D might be TRBD2 (6 bases). The CDR3 has 16 residues. V lost 2 bases and J lost 0, with 11 bases in between. From germline, CDR1 is SGHNT and CDR2 YENEEA. CDR3 nucleotides: TGTGCCAGCAGCTTATGGCCGGGGGTAGCCAAAAACATTCAGTACTTC. Translation: CASSLWPGVAKNIQYF.

As for this clone: Other DNA sequences in this specimen translate into the identical CDR3. This chain uses TRBV20-1 with TRBJ1-2; D not certain. This CDR3 has 9 amino acids. V lost 6 bases to trimming and J lost 6 bases, with 5 bases between them. In germline, CDR1 is DFQATT, CDR2 SNEGSKA (reference sequence). CDR3 sequence (DNA): TGCAGTGCCCCGGATGGCTACACCTTC. It encodes CSAPDGYTF.

The genes are TRBV7-9 and TRBJ2-5; TRBD2 matches 16 bases. Looked up from germline, CDR1 is SEHNR and CDR2 is FQNEAQ (reference sequence). CDR3 length: 19 amino acids. J was trimmed by 5 bases and V by 3 bases; bases with no gene match: 12. The CDR3 reads CASSLIPGLAGGQAETQYF. The DNA of the CDR3 is TGTGCCAGCAGCTTGATACCGGGACTAGCGGGAGGGCAGGCGGAGACCCAGTACTTC.

This rearrangement joins TRBV19 to TRBJ2-6; no clear D. Germline V lookup: CDR1 LNHDA, CDR2 SQIVND (reference sequence). The CDR3 runs 12 residues. V was clipped by 8 bases and J by 1 base, with 3 bases between them. The CDR3 DNA reads as TGTGCCAGTCAGTCTGGGGCCAACGTCCTGACTTTC. It specifies CASQSGANVLTF.

The chain uses TRBV18 and TRBJ1-1, with D unclear. Per germline, CDR1 KGHSH and CDR2 LQKENI. The CDR3 spans 15 residues. V lost 3 bases and J lost 1, with 12 bases in between. CDR3 in DNA: TGTGCCAGCTCACCGAGTCCTACAGCGAACACTGAAGCTTTCTTT. It translates to CASSPSPTANTEAFF.